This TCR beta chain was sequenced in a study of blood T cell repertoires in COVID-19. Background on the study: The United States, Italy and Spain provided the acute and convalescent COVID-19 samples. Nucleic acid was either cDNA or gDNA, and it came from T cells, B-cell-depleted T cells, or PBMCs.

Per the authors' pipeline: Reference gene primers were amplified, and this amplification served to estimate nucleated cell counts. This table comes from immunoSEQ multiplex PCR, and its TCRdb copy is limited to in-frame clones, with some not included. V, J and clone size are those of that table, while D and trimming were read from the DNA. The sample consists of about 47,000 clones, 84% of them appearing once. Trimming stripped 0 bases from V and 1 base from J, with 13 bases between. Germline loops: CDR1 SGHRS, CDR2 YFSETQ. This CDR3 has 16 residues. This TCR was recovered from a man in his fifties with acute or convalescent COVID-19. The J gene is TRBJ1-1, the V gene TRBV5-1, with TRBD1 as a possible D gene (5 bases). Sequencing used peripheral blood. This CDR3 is CASSLGQGSTNTEAFF. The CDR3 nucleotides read TGCGCCAGCAGCTTGGGCCAGGGCAGCACGAACACTGAAGCTTTCTTT.